This entry describes one T cell receptor beta chain. Its antigen is not identified. The data stem from a study of Ad26.COV2.S vaccination and SARS-CoV-2 variants. Study observations and caveats: Individuals receiving vaccine had higher spike-specific TCR breadth than placebo recipients did.

V lost 5 bases and J lost 6, with 19 bases in between. The CDR3 runs to 16 residues. Germline CDR1 reads SEHNR; CDR2 reads FQNEAQ (reference sequence). Documented treatment: around 19 received Ad26.COV2.S at low or high dose, single or two shots; about 5 received placebo; per-sample allocation not given. The samples were gathered on day 63 after the first injection of vaccine or placebo. It was an adult aged 18-55 years in Boston who was the donor. Libraries were prepared by immunoSEQ multiplex PCR; TCRdb keeps only in-frame clonotypes and omits some of them. The repertoire holds around 320,000 clones, with approximately 86% as singletons.

The source material was peripheral blood, sampled in a trial of Ad26.COV2.S vaccine versus placebo. The TCR was taken from a person aged 18 to 65 who received the Ad26.COV2.S COVID-19 vaccine or a placebo. The chain employs TRBV7-9 and TRBJ2-2; D may be TRBD1 or TRBD2 (5 bases each). This CDR3 reads CASSAKLGVVAGELFF. For the CDR3, the DNA is TGTGCCAGCAGCGCTAAACTGGGGGTAGTGGCCGGGGAGCTGTTTTTT.